The 22 T cell receptor beta chains below were found in one sample sequenced in a study of T cell responses to AZD1222 COVID-19 vaccine. Repertoires were generated with immunoSEQ multiplex PCR, while TCRdb's copy carries only in-frame clones and drops some. The repertoire includes about 140,000 clones, around 93% of them detected once, and around 3.3% sits in the top ten. This material consisted of peripheral blood, taken 28 days after the second AZD1222 dose. The source is an adult who received the AZD1222 COVID-19 vaccine.

The V call is TRBV19, the J call TRBJ1-1; D is possibly TRBD1 (5 bases). The CDR3 has 15 amino acids. Trimming pared 5 bases from V and 0 bases from J, leaving 13 bases between. Germline V lookup: CDR1 LNHDA, CDR2 SQIVND (reference sequence). In DNA form, the CDR3 reads TGTGCCAGTAGTTTCGGCGGGGGGATGAACACTGAAGCTTTCTTT. This codes for CASSFGGGMNTEAFF.

This sequence joins TRBV7-9 and TRBJ1-5, with D possibly TRBD1 on 5 matching bases. The CDR3 runs 14 residues. Germline V CDR1 and CDR2: SEHNR, FQNEAQ (reference sequence). V lost 3 bases and J lost 3, with 9 bases in between. The chain's CDR3 is CASSLGRANQPQHF. The CDR3 bases are TGTGCCAGCAGCTTGGGCAGGGCCAATCAGCCCCAGCATTTT.

This clone was recorded a few times. V and J are TRBV6-2 or TRBV6-3 and TRBJ2-7; the D gene is possibly TRBD1 (6 bases). The CDR3 runs to 14 residues. V dropped 6 bases and J dropped 6 bases, with 18 bases sitting between them. Germline values: CDR1 MNHEY, CDR2 SVGEGT. The CDR3 bases are TGTGCCAGCAGCCCTTCGAACAGGGTAACCGAGCAGTACTTC. This translates into CASSPSNRVTEQYF.

This clone was seen a handful of times. This chain uses TRBV11-2 with TRBJ1-4; TRBD1 matches at 7 bases. The CDR3 runs 14 residues. The germline CDR1 and CDR2 sequences are SGHAT and FQNNGV. V was pared by 1 base and J by 10 bases, with 6 bases of the junction left unmatched. CDR3 in DNA: TGTGCCAGCAGCTTAGGACAGGGATCGCGAAAACTGTTTTTT. Its translation: CASSLGQGSRKLFF.

The chain employs TRBV29-1 and TRBJ1-2; D is uncertain. The V gene's germline CDR1 is SQVTM and CDR2 ANQGSEA. This CDR3 comprises 11 residues. Trimming removed 5 bases at V and 10 bases at J, with 14 bases between. The CDR3 region is CSVRMEGSYTF. Here the CDR3 DNA reads TGCAGCGTTCGTATGGAGGGTTCCTACACCTTC.

The J gene is TRBJ2-7, the V gene TRBV4-1, with TRBD2 matching over 10 bases. Trimming removed 0 bases from V and 0 bases from J; junction bases left unmatched: 11. Per germline, CDR1 MGHRA and CDR2 YSYEKL. The CDR3 sequence is 19 residues long. The CDR3 spells CASSQDSLASGSFSYEQYF. CDR3 DNA: TGCGCCAGCAGCCAAGATTCTCTGGCTAGCGGGAGCTTCTCCTACGAGCAGTACTTC.

The gene calls are TRBV6-5 and TRBJ2-3; the D gene is possibly TRBD1 (6 bases). The CDR3 length is 14 residues. Germline CDR1 and CDR2: MNHEY and SVGAGI. Trimming pared 5 bases from V and 5 bases from J, leaving 14 bases between. The CDR3 region has the DNA TGTGCCAGCAGTCTTAGACAGGTTGGAGATACGCAGTATTTT. Translation: CASSLRQVGDTQYF.

The chain couples TRBV9 to TRBJ1-6; TRBD1 matches at 7 bases. The CDR3 loop spans 14 amino acids. J gave up 10 bases and V 0 bases, and 4 bases lay outside the gene matches. The germline gives CDR1 SGDLS, CDR2 YYNGEE. CDR3 nucleotide sequence: TGTGCCAGCAGCGTAGACAGGGGTGGATCACCCCTCCACTTT. Translating gives CASSVDRGGSPLHF. Drawing the rest from reference TRBV9 and TRBJ1-6, the complete variable domain is DSGVTQTPKHLITATGQRVTLRCSPRSGDLSVYWYQQSLDQGLQFLIQYYNGEERAKGNILERFSAQQFPDLHSELNLSSLELGDSALYFCASSVDRGGSPLHFGNGTRLTVT.

The chain has TRBV5-1 and TRBJ2-7, with 9 bases lining up with TRBD1. The V segment lost 3 bases and the J segment 2 bases; nucleotides outside the gene matches: 9. Germline V gives CDR1 SGHRS, CDR2 YFSETQ. The CDR3 extends over 16 amino acids. CDR3 region: CASSSTGGRVAYEQYF. As DNA, the CDR3 is TGCGCCAGCAGCTCCACAGGGGGCAGGGTGGCCTACGAGCAGTACTTC. Based on the CDR3 plus reference TRBV5-1 and TRBJ2-7, the full variable domain is KAGVTQTPRYLIKTRGQQVTLSCSPISGHRSVSWYQQTPGQGLQFLFEYFSETQRNKGNFPGRFSGRQFSNSRSEMNVSTLELGDSALYLCASSSTGGRVAYEQYFGPGTRLTVT.

The V and J genes are TRBV6-5 and TRBJ2-3, with 7 bases fitting TRBD2. V dropped 7 bases and J dropped 2; count of bases not matched to a gene: 9. This CDR3 contains 15 residues. Germline V gene lookup returns CDR1 MNHEY and CDR2 SVGAGI. The CDR3 loop reads CASMWASGTTDTQYF. CDR3 nucleotide sequence: TGTGCCAGCATGTGGGCTAGCGGAACCACAGATACGCAGTATTTT.

The chain has TRBV19 and TRBJ2-7; 7 nucleotides match TRBD1. V was pared by 8 bases and J by 2 bases, with 9 bases of the junction left unmatched. The CDR3 contains 14 residues. The V gene's germline CDR1 is LNHDA and CDR2 SQIVND (reference sequence). CDR3 region: CASSPGTVAYEQYF. As DNA, the CDR3 is TGTGCCAGTTCCCCCGGGACAGTTGCCTACGAGCAGTACTTC.

The genes are TRBV18 and TRBJ2-7; 8 bases map to TRBD1. V lost 3 bases and J lost 6; bases outside the gene matches: 10. Germline V gene data show CDR1 as KGHSH and CDR2 as LQKENI. This CDR3 is built from 15 residues. Here the CDR3 reads CASSPQGRTGFEQYF. The DNA for the CDR3 is TGTGCCAGCTCACCGCAAGGCAGGACAGGGTTCGAGCAGTACTTC. The whole variable domain, remainder taken from reference TRBV18 and TRBJ2-7, is NAGVMQNPRHLVRRRGQEARLRCSPMKGHSHVYWYRQLPEEGLKFMVYLQKENIIDESGMPKERFSAEFPKEGPSILRIQQVVRGDSAAYFCASSPQGRTGFEQYFGPGTRLTVT.

This rearrangement joins TRBV4-1 to TRBJ1-3; perhaps TRBD1 as D (5 bases). Between the trimmed V and J ends, which lost 0 bases and 3 bases, there was a span of 12 bases. The germline CDR1 and CDR2 sequences are MGHRA and YSYEKL. This CDR3 has 16 residues. The DNA for the CDR3 is TGCGCCAGCAGCCAAGATCGAGGGGCTGGTGGAAACACCATATATTTT. Its translation is CASSQDRGAGGNTIYF.

The V and J genes are TRBV9 and TRBJ1-1; D is undetermined. Germline V lookup: CDR1 SGDLS, CDR2 YYNGEE. V was pared by 2 bases and J by 3 bases, with 11 bases between. This CDR3 is built from 14 residues. For the CDR3, the DNA is TGTGCCAGCAGCGTGCGATTCGGGGACACTGAAGCTTTCTTT. Its protein is CASSVRFGDTEAFF. The variable domain in full, with the rest retrieved from reference TRBV9 and TRBJ1-1, is DSGVTQTPKHLITATGQRVTLRCSPRSGDLSVYWYQQSLDQGLQFLIQYYNGEERAKGNILERFSAQQFPDLHSELNLSSLELGDSALYFCASSVRFGDTEAFFGQGTRLTVV.

The count of this clone is one. The J gene is TRBJ2-5, the V gene TRBV9, with D perhaps TRBD1 (6 bases). The CDR3 is 14 residues long. The ends were cut back, 0 bases at V and 5 bases at J, with 11 bases in the middle. CDR1 SGDLS and CDR2 YYNGEE come from the germline V gene. The CDR3 DNA is TGTGCCAGCAGCGTAGGGGGACAACACGAGACCCAGTACTTC. Translated, it gives CASSVGGQHETQYF.

The chain carries TRBV5-5 and TRBJ2-6, with D possibly being TRBD1 (5 bases). The V end was cut by 0 bases, the J end by 0 bases, with 10 bases between. Germline CDR1 is SGHKS and CDR2 is YYEKEE (reference sequence). This CDR3 comprises 17 residues. CDR3 bases: TGTGCCAGCAGCTTGGACAGGTCCAGCTCTGGGGCCAACGTCCTGACTTTC. Translating gives CASSLDRSSSGANVLTF.

V and J are TRBV4-1 and TRBJ2-7; 7 bases are shared with TRBD1. This CDR3 contains 15 residues. Germline CDR1 is MGHRA and CDR2 is YSYEKL. Trimming cost V 3 bases and J 5 bases; bases outside gene matches: 10. Written as DNA, the CDR3 is TGCGCCAGCAGCCAGCTGACAGGGAATTTCGACGAGCAGTACTTC. This gives the protein CASSQLTGNFDEQYF.

This clone has just one count. The chain is built from TRBV3-1 (or the pseudogene TRBV3-2) and TRBJ2-1; 7 positions match TRBD2. This CDR3 has 13 amino acids. With 1 base clipped from V and 7 bases from J, the junction kept 1 base outside the gene matches. CDR1 and CDR2 (germline): LGHDT, YNNKEL (reference sequence). The CDR3 region is CASSQGEGNEQFF. The CDR3 nucleotides read TGTGCCAGCAGCCAAGGGGAGGGGAATGAGCAGTTCTTC.

The chain recombines TRBV19 with TRBJ1-1; 9 bases are a match to TRBD1. The ends lost 1 base at V and 5 bases at J; junction bases unmatched: 5. CDR1 and CDR2 (germline): LNHDA, SQIVND (reference sequence). The CDR3 totals 15 residues. The CDR3 spells CASSIGTGGYTEAFF. The CDR3 DNA follows: TGTGCCAGTAGTATAGGAACAGGGGGCTATACTGAAGCTTTCTTT. The full variable domain, in which reference TRBV19 and TRBJ1-1 provide the parts outside the CDR3, is DGGITQSPKYLFRKEGQNVTLSCEQNLNHDAMYWYRQDPGQGLRLIYYSQIVNDFQKGDIAEGYSVSREKKESFPLTVTSAQKNPTAFYLCASSIGTGGYTEAFFGQGTRLTVV.

V gene TRBV10-3 combines with J gene TRBJ1-5; D remains unclear. The germline V and J ends were trimmed by 3 bases and 4 bases, with 7 bases remaining between them. The germline V gene encodes CDR1 ENHRY and CDR2 SYGVKD. This CDR3 comprises 13 residues. This chain's CDR3 is CAISEQINQPQHF. The DNA of the CDR3 is TGTGCCATCAGTGAACAGATAAATCAGCCCCAGCATTTT.

The chain is built from TRBV15 and TRBJ2-2; a weak D match, TRBD2 (6 bases). Germline V gene data show CDR1 as LNHNV and CDR2 as YYDKDF (reference sequence). The V end lost 5 bases, the J end lost 3 bases, and 16 bases lay between the germline ends. The CDR3 consists of 16 residues. CDR3 bases: TGTGCCACCAGCCCAGGGACTCCCTCACACACCGGGGAGCTGTTTTTT. It yields the protein CATSPGTPSHTGELFF.

V gene TRBV29-1 combines with J gene TRBJ1-1, with D maybe TRBD1 (6 bases). CDR3 length: 14 residues. The V end was cut by 6 bases, the J end by 3 bases, with 17 bases between. The germline gives CDR1 SQVTM, CDR2 ANQGSEA. CDR3: CSVHITGGHTEAFF. CDR3 sequence (DNA): TGCAGCGTCCATATTACCGGGGGGCACACTGAAGCTTTCTTT.